The entry below gives a single T cell receptor (beta chain) sequence along with its context. This CDR3 comprises 15 residues. V was pared by 3 bases and J by 6 bases, with 12 bases between. Per germline, CDR1 MNHEY and CDR2 SMNVEV (reference sequence). The entry originates in a study of OX40 agonist ivuxolimab in advanced cancers. TCRdb's copy holds only in-frame clones and misses some; the assay was immunoSEQ multiplex PCR. The table has some 51,000 clones, about 80% seen once. Sequences were derived from CD4+ or CD8+ T cells sorted from blood, sampled in a trial of the OX40 agonist ivuxolimab. The receptor comes from an adult with an advanced solid tumor such as melanoma, head and neck, liver or kidney cancer. The chain uses TRBV27 and TRBJ2-6; perhaps TRBD2 as D (5 bases). The CDR3 region has the DNA TGTGCCAGCAGTTTCCGGGAACCTGTGGCCAACGTCCTGACTTTC. Translating gives CASSFREPVANVLTF.